The 9 T cell receptor beta chains reported below all come from one sample, sequenced in a study of identical twins (dated by TCRdb to 2016 to 2017). The protocol used for the library was 5' RACE. The data were produced on an Illumina HiSeq 2000. The public sequencing data were trimmed at Q25 with fastp and processed into clonotypes with MiXCR by TCRdb, which kept only in-frame beta chains. Duplicate CDR3 protein sequences are folded into a single record with the most common DNA and genes. In this sample the table shows 310,000 or so distinct CDR3 sequences, just under 9.5% of which occur a single time. Roughly 7% of the sample is taken by the ten largest. These data were also filed under a second study, of yellow fever vaccine responses in identical twins.

Material: CD8+ T cells sorted from blood. The source of these receptors is a woman in her late teens or twenties in good health.

The chain links TRBV9 to TRBJ2-1, with a tentative D call TRBD2 (5 bases). CDR3 length: 14 amino acids. Trimming removed 0 bases from V and 4 bases from J, with 8 bases in between. Germline-derived CDR1 and CDR2 are SGDLS and YYNGEE. This chain's CDR3 is CASSVDGLYNEQFF. For the CDR3, the DNA is TGTGCCAGCAGCGTAGACGGACTTTACAATGAGCAGTTCTTC.

This clonotype has only a few counts. This chain uses TRBV5-6 with TRBJ2-7; D is possibly TRBD1 (6 bases). CDR3 length: 17 residues. CDR1 SGHDT and CDR2 YYEEEE come from the germline V gene. Trimming took off 0 bases at V and 0 bases at J, with 16 bases between the two ends. CDR3 DNA: TGTGCCAGCAGCTTGGCCATTCGGACAGAAACCTCCTACGAGCAGTACTTC. Its protein product is CASSLAIRTETSYEQYF.

The chain has TRBV19 and TRBJ2-7; D unclear. The V end was cut by 5 bases, the J end by 6 bases, with 14 bases between. Germline V gene data show CDR1 as LNHDA and CDR2 as SQIVND (reference sequence). The CDR3 length is 13 residues. For the CDR3, the DNA is TGTGCCAGTAGTCCCTTCGCATCGGGCGAGCAGTACTTC. Its protein product is CASSPFASGEQYF. The full variable domain, with the rest looked up from reference TRBV19 and TRBJ2-7, is DGGITQSPKYLFRKEGQNVTLSCEQNLNHDAMYWYRQDPGQGLRLIYYSQIVNDFQKGDIAEGYSVSREKKESFPLTVTSAQKNPTAFYLCASSPFASGEQYFGPGTRLTVT.

The J gene is TRBJ2-5, the V gene TRBV20-1; 7 bases line up with TRBD2. This CDR3 has 14 residues. Germline V gene data show CDR1 as DFQATT and CDR2 as SNEGSKA (reference sequence). J gave up 3 bases and V 3 bases, and 7 bases lay outside the gene matches. CDR3 sequence: CSASGGVLKETQYF. In DNA form, the CDR3 reads TGCAGTGCTAGTGGGGGGGTGCTTAAAGAGACCCAGTACTTC.

This clonotype occurred once. This rearrangement joins TRBV27 to TRBJ2-3; no firm D call. The V and J ends lost 2 bases and 3 bases respectively, with 9 bases between them. The CDR3 is 14 amino acids. Per germline, CDR1 MNHEY and CDR2 SMNVEV (reference sequence). The CDR3 here is CASSLSISTDTQYF. CDR3 bases: TGTGCCAGCAGTTTAAGTATTTCAACAGATACGCAGTATTTT.

This clonotype was counted only a few times. The CDR3 DNA sequence: TGCAGTGCTTCGCCCTCTTTGTCCCTAGCGGCTCCCTACGAGCAGTACTTC. Translation: CSASPSLSLAAPYEQYF. The V and J genes are TRBV20-1 and TRBJ2-7, with 7 bases matching TRBD2. This CDR3 spans 17 amino acids. Germline V gene lookup returns CDR1 DFQATT and CDR2 SNEGSKA (reference sequence). V was clipped by 5 bases and J by 2 bases; unmatched bases: 18.

This clonotype was counted a few times. J is TRBJ1-1 and V is TRBV29-1, with D possibly matching TRBD1 (6 bases). CDR1 and CDR2 from the germline V gene are SQVTM and ANQGSEA. The germline V and J ends were trimmed by 6 bases and 6 bases, with 14 bases remaining between them. This CDR3 comprises 12 residues. CDR3 amino acids: CSVGGSVAEAFF. In nucleotides, the CDR3 is TGCAGCGTGGGGGGCTCGGTTGCTGAAGCTTTCTTT.

The sample holds a few counts of this clonotype. The genes are TRBV27 and TRBJ2-5; D ambiguous. Germline-derived CDR1 and CDR2 are MNHEY and SMNVEV (reference sequence). The V and J ends lost 3 bases and 5 bases respectively, with 10 bases between them. This CDR3 is built from 13 residues. The CDR3 nucleotides are TGTGCCAGCAGTTTGGTTTTTGCCGAGACCCAGTACTTC. Its protein is CASSLVFAETQYF.

CDR3 loop: CASAENTEAFF. The CDR3 region has the DNA TGTGCCAGCGCCGAGAACACTGAAGCTTTCTTT. This chain joins TRBV25-1 and TRBJ1-1; D unclear. Deletions cut 8 bases from V and 1 base from J, with 5 bases between. The CDR3 contains 11 residues. Germline CDR1 is MGHDK and CDR2 is SYGVNS.